The T cell receptor (beta chain) described here comes from a study of graft-versus-host responses after intestinal transplantation. About the study: Anti-thymocyte globulin served as induction for all recipients, who then took tacrolimus and steroids for three to four years. Study results and limitations: The marrow of recipients harbored GvH clones, and ileum or blood showed some of them first. Early HvG declines after transplant were associated with peak circulating GvH clone levels.

V lost 4 bases to trimming and J lost 3 bases; unmatched junction nucleotides: 6. The length of the CDR3 is 17 residues. The germline V gene has CDR1 SGHRS and CDR2 YFSETQ. Comment on this clone: Antigen: not known.

The method was immunoSEQ multiplex PCR; TCRdb's version includes in-frame clones alone and lacks a portion of them. Altogether some 70,000 clones are present, around nine tenths being singletons, with the ten largest covering roughly 6.7%. The starting material was bone marrow, obtained approximately 100 weeks after intestinal transplantation. The rearrangement links TRBV5-1 to TRBJ2-1; TRBD2 aligns across 14 bases. This clonotype originated in a human patient who received an intestinal transplant, so some T cells may come from the graft donor. The CDR3: CASSPGTSGSLYNEQFF. DNA of the CDR3: TGCGCCAGCAGCCCGGGGACTAGCGGGAGCCTCTACAATGAGCAGTTCTTC.